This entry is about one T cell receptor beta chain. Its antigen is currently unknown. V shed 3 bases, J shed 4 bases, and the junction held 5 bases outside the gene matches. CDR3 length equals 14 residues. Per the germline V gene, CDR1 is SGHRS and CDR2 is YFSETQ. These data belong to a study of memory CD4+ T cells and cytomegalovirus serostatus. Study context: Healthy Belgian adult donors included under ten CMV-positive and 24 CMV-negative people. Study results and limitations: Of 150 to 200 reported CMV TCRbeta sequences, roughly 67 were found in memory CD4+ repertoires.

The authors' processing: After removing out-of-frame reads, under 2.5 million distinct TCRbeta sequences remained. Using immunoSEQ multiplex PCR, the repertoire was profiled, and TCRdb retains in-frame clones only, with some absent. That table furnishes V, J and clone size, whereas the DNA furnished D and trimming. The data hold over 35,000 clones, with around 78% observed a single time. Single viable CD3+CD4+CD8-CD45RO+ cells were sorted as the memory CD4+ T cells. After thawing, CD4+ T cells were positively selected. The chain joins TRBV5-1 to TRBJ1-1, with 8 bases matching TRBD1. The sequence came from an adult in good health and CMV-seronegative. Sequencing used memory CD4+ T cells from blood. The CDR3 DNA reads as TGCGCCAGCAGCTCCCACGACAGGGGCACTGAAGCTTTCTTT. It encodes CASSSHDRGTEAFF.